The clone carrying this T cell receptor (beta chain) has a single count. The data originate from a study of T cell changes during pregnancy in multiple sclerosis. Produced via immunoSEQ multiplex PCR; TCRdb's table is partial and in-frame only. The repertoire holds about 29,000 clones, with about 91% as singletons. Germline CDR1 is SGHKS and CDR2 is YYEKEE (reference sequence). Trimming pared 0 bases from V and 5 bases from J, leaving 8 bases between. The CDR3 runs 14 residues. This clonotype was obtained from a female donor with multiple sclerosis, enrolled in a pregnancy study. Sequenced here: CD8+ T cells from peripheral blood mononuclear cells, sampled after pregnancy. The chain links TRBV5-5 to TRBJ2-2; D possibly corresponds to TRBD1 (5 bases). The CDR3 coding sequence is TGTGCCAGCAGCTTGGCAGGGATAACCGGGGAGCTGTTTTTT. Translating it yields CASSLAGITGELFF.